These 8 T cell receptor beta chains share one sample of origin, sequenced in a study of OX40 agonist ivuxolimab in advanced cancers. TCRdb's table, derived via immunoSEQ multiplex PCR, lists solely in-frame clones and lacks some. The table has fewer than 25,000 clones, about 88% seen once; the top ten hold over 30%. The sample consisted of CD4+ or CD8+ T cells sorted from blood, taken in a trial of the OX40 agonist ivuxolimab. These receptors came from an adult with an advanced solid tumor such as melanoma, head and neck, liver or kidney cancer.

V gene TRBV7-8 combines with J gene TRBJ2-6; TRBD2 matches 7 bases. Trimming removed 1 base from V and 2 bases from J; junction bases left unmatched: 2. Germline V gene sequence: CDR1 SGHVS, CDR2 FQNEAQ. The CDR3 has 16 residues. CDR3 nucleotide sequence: TGTGCCAGCAGCTTAGAGGGACTAACTGGGGCCAACGTCCTGACTTTC. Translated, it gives CASSLEGLTGANVLTF.

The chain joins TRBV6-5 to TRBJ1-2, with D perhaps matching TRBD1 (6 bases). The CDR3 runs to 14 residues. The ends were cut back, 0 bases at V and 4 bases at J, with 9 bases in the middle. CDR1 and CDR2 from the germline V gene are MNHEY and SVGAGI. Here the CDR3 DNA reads TGTGCCAGCAGTTACTCGAGGGGGAGCTATGGCTACACCTTC. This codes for CASSYSRGSYGYTF.

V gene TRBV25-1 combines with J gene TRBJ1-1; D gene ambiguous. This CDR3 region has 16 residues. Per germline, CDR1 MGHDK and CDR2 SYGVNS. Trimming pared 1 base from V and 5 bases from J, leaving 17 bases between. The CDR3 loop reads CASSELSWLGETEAFF. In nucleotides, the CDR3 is TGTGCCAGCAGTGAATTGAGTTGGCTGGGAGAAACTGAAGCTTTCTTT. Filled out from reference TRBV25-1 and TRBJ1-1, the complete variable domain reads EADIYQTPRYLVIGTGKKITLECSQTMGHDKMYWYQQDPGMELHLIHYSYGVNSTEKGDLSSESTVSRIRTEHFPLTLESARPSHTSQYLCASSELSWLGETEAFFGQGTRLTVV.

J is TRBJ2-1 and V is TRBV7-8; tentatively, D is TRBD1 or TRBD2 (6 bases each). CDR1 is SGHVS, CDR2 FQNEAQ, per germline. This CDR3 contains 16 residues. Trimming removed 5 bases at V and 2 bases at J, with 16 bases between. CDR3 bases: TGTGCCAGCAGCGATCGGGGGCTTAGGGCCTACAATGAGCAGTTCTTC. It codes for CASSDRGLRAYNEQFF.

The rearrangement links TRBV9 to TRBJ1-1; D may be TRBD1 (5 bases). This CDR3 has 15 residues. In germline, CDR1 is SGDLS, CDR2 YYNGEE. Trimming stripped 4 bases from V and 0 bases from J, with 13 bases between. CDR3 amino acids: CASSPGDGLNTEAFF. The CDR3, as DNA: TGTGCCAGCAGCCCTGGGGACGGACTGAACACTGAAGCTTTCTTT.

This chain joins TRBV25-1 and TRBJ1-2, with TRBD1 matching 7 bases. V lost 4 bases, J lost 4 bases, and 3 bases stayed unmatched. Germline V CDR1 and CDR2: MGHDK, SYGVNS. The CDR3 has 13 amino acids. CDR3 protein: CASSGGQVYGYTF. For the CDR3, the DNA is TGTGCCAGCAGTGGAGGACAGGTCTATGGCTACACCTTC.

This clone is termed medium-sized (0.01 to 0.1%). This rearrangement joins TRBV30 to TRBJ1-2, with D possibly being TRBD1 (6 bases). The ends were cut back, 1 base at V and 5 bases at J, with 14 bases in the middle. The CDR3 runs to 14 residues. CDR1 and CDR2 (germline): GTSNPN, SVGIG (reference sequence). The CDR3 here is CAWSAQGLGYGYTF. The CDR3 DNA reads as TGTGCCTGGAGTGCGCAGGGGTTAGGGTATGGCTACACCTTC.

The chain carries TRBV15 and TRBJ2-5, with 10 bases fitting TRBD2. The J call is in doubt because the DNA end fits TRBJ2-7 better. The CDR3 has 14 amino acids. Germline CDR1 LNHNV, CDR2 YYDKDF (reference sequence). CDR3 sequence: CATSRVLAGDEQYF. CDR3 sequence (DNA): TGTGCCACCAGCAGAGTTCTAGCGGGAGACGAGCAGTACTTC.